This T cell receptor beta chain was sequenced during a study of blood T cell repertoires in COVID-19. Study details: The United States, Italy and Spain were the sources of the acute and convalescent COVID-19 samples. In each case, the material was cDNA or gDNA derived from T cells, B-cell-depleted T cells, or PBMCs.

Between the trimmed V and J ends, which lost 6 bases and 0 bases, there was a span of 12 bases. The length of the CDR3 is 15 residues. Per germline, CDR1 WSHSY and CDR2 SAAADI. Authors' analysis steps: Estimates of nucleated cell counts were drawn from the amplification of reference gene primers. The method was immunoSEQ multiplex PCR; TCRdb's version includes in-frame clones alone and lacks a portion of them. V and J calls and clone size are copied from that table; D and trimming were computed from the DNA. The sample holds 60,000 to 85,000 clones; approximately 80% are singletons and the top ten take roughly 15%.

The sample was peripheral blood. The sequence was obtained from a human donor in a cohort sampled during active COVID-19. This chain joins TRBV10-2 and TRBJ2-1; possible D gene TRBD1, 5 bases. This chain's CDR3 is CASSSRADSYNEQFF. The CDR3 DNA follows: TGCGCCAGCAGCTCCAGGGCGGACTCCTACAATGAGCAGTTCTTC.